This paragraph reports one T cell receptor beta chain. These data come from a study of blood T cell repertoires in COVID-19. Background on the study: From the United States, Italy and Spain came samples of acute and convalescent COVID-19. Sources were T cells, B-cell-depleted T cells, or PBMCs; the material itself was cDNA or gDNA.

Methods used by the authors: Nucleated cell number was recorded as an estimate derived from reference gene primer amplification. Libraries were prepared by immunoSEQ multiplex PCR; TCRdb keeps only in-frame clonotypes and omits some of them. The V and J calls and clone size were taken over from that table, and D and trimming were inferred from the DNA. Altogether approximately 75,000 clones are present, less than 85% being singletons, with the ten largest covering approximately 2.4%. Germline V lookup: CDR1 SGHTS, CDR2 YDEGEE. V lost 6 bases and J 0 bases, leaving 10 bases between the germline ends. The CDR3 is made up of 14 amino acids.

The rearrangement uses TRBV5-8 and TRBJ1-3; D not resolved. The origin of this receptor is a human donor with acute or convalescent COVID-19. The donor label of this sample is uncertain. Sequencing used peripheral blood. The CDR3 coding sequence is TGTGCCAGCAAGGAGATTTACTCTGGAAACACCATATATTTT. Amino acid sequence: CASKEIYSGNTIYF. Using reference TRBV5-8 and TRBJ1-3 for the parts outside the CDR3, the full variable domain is EAGVTQSPTHLIKTRGQQATLRCSPISGHTSVYWYQQALGLGLQFLLWYDEGEERNRGNFPPRFSGRQFPNYSSELNVNALELEDSALYLCASKEIYSGNTIYFGEGSWLTVV.